This entry lists 8 T cell receptor beta chains sequenced from one sample in a study of blood T cell repertoires in COVID-19. Clones were read by immunoSEQ multiplex PCR, and TCRdb kept only the in-frame ones, dropping some. The sample lists over 25,000 clones; under 85% were seen once. Sample: peripheral blood. The origin of the receptors is a woman of 80 years or more with acute or convalescent COVID-19.

The V and J genes are TRBV18 and TRBJ2-3, with 12 bases matching TRBD2. V shed 6 bases, J shed 5 bases, and the junction held 18 bases outside the gene matches. This CDR3 comprises 19 residues. From germline, CDR1 is KGHSH and CDR2 LQKENI. CDR3 bases: TGTGCCAGCTCCTCCGCTGAACCGGAACTAGCGGGGGGCCGAGATACGCAGTATTTT. This encodes CASSSAEPELAGGRDTQYF.

This sequence joins TRBV19 and TRBJ1-1, with TRBD1 matching 9 bases. The germline V gene has CDR1 LNHDA and CDR2 SQIVND (reference sequence). V was clipped by 6 bases and J by 5 bases; unmatched bases: 13. CDR3 length: 16 residues. The CDR3, as DNA: TGTGCCAGTAGCCCTACAGGGGGCGTTTCTACGACTGAAGCTTTCTTT. The encoded protein is CASSPTGGVSTTEAFF.

This clone was detected only a few times. The rearrangement uses TRBV3-1 (or the pseudogene TRBV3-2) and TRBJ2-7; the D gene is possibly TRBD2 (6 bases). CDR3 length equals 15 residues. Trimming left V 4 bases short and J 7 bases short, with 20 bases between. The germline V gene has CDR1 LGHDT and CDR2 YNNKEL (reference sequence). CDR3 coding DNA: TGTGCCAGCAGCCTTCCAGGGACTCTGGACGGGGAGCAGTACTTC. Its translation is CASSLPGTLDGEQYF.

V usage is TRBV5-1 and J usage is TRBJ2-1; 10 nucleotides line up with TRBD2. V was pared by 4 bases and J by 6 bases, with 10 bases of the junction left unmatched. Germline V lookup: CDR1 SGHRS, CDR2 YFSETQ. The CDR3 is 16 amino acids. For the CDR3, the DNA is TGCGCCAGCAGCGCCGATAGCGGGAGGCCCCGCAATGAGCAGTTCTTC. Amino acids: CASSADSGRPRNEQFF.

This clone was observed a few times. The chain uses TRBV5-1 and TRBJ1-2, with TRBD1 matching over 8 bases. The trim removed 4 bases at V and 6 bases at J, leaving 5 bases unmatched. The CDR3 runs 13 residues. CDR1 and CDR2 (germline): SGHRS, YFSETQ. In DNA, the CDR3 is TGCGCCAGCAGCCTTGGACAGGGAAATGGCTACACCTTC. As protein: CASSLGQGNGYTF.

CDR3 coding DNA: TGTGCCAGTAGCGGACAGGGAGCCTATAATTCACCCCTCCACTTT. Encoded protein: CASSGQGAYNSPLHF. V and J are TRBV19 and TRBJ1-6; TRBD1 matches at 8 bases. Germline V gene lookup returns CDR1 LNHDA and CDR2 SQIVND (reference sequence). The CDR3 has 15 residues. Trimming removed 6 bases from V and 2 bases from J; junction bases left unmatched: 3.

The rearrangement links TRBV5-1 to TRBJ1-1; D may be TRBD1 (5 bases). Germline-derived CDR1 and CDR2 are SGHRS and YFSETQ. V was pared by 0 bases and J by 1 base, with 13 bases between. CDR3 length equals 16 residues. As DNA, the CDR3 is TGCGCCAGCAGCTTGGCCCCCGGGGGAGGGAACACTGAAGCTTTCTTT. It specifies CASSLAPGGGNTEAFF.

This rearrangement joins TRBV28 to TRBJ1-5; D unresolved. This CDR3 comprises 14 residues. V was trimmed by 7 bases and J by 5 bases, leaving 15 bases between them. From germline, CDR1 is MDHEN and CDR2 SYDVKM. CDR3 sequence: CASTPPLLYQPQHF. The CDR3 DNA sequence: TGTGCCAGCACCCCACCCCTACTCTATCAGCCCCAGCATTTT.